Here is one T cell receptor beta chain with its context. This clonotype was detected a few times. The antigen it recognizes is unknown. The record has no base qualities; no much larger clone is one base away. Hyperthyroidism patients were aged 18 to 65 years and newly diagnosed, with disease duration of less than 2 months. Any patient with an uncontrolled infection, another autoimmune disease, pregnancy or lactation was excluded. Clinical symptoms, serum thyroxine and TRAb, thyroid ultrasound, and orbital computed tomography formed the basis for the diagnoses. Blood from progressor patients was collected at the time of first diagnosis with hyperthyroidism, before any ophthalmopathy symptoms had appeared. PBMCs were separated from 8 to 10 ml of fresh peripheral blood using Ficoll-Paque density gradient centrifugation. Progressor patients were first diagnosed with Graves' hyperthyroidism and then developed ophthalmopathy during follow-up. Trizol reagent was used to extract total RNA, and RNA quality was then checked on an Agilent 2100 Bioanalyzer.

TCR beta CDR3 regions were amplified from RNA transcripts. A first-round RT-PCR of the TCR CDR3 used the HTBI primer set with the Qiagen OneStep RT-PCR kit. Libraries were constructed in a second round of multiplex PCR, after which size selection and purification were performed. Paired-end sequencing of the libraries was performed with 100 bp reads on an Illumina HiSeq2000. The paper's data handling went like this. SOAPnuke was used to process the raw data, throwing out any read that contained adapters or uncalled bases, had a mean Phred below 15, or lacked an exact constant-primer or identifier match. High-quality paired reads were merged with COPE v1.2.5, and unique nucleotide sequences were defined as clonotypes. Clonotypes were aligned to IMGT TRBV, TRBD and TRBJ reference segments using MiTCR v1.1. The analysis included only V-J combinations with a frequency above 0.0001, which together covered around 99% of the repertoires. The TCS score was defined as the ratio of F50 (clonal expansion) to E x V (chaos), calculated using BLOSUM62-based TCRdist between CDR3 peptides within each V-J. Welch's t-statistics and random forest reduced 500 to 550 V-J features to 13, which were used in a naive Bayes classifier (R e1071). Through fastp at Q25 and MiXCR, TCRdb rebuilt clones from the public reads, retaining in-frame beta chains. Identical CDR3 proteins give one entry, which carries the most common genes and DNA. These V and J calls originate from TCRdb's pipeline instead of the authors' own analysis. This sample gives roughly 130,000 distinct CDR3 sequences in total; roughly 23% of them show up just once. The top ten clonotypes cover around two thirds of the sample.

The data derive from a study of T cells in Graves' hyperthyroidism and ophthalmopathy (dated by TCRdb to between 2017 and 2020). Regarding the research as a whole: Peripheral blood samples were taken at initial diagnosis, before any treatment was given. To identify TCR V-J signatures that set the groups apart, the researchers used a discovery cohort of 100 patients, made up of 40 to 45 with Graves' ophthalmopathy and 57 with stable Graves' hyperthyroidism. Prospective prediction of ophthalmopathy was tested in an independent validation cohort of 18 to 20 hyperthyroidism patients and 15 to 17 patients who later progressed to ophthalmopathy. The 100 or so discovery patients were divided at random into training and test sets in a 7:3 ratio. The study also compared thyroid tissue and blood T-cell repertoires from a handful of Graves' hyperthyroidism patients. After sampling, hyperthyroidism patients received methimazole starting at 30 mg daily, and ophthalmopathy patients received high-dose intravenous methylprednisolone. The paper reports TCR Vbeta CDR3 sequencing of roughly 140 peripheral blood samples: some 44 ophthalmopathy, about 75 hyperthyroidism and 17 progressor patients. Broader findings and caveats from the paper: A 13 V-J signature model separated ophthalmopathy from stable hyperthyroidism, with roughly 88% sensitivity and roughly 84% specificity in cross-validation and 80%/75% in testing. In validation, the model predicted progression to ophthalmopathy with 65% to 71% sensitivity and about 72% specificity, a median of approximately 6.7 months before onset. No statistical method was used to set the sample size in advance, and investigators knew the group allocation. Most expanded thyroid clonotypes (frequency above 0.001) were also found in blood, which suggests that blood repertoires may mirror thyroid immune responses.

As encoded in the germline V gene (reference sequence), CDR1 is SGHNT while CDR2 is YYREEE. Spanning cysteine to phenylalanine, the CDR3 consists of 19 amino acids. Only the CDR3 region is kept as DNA, spanning 57 bases read in frame from base 1. V lost 0 bases and J lost 0 bases; the stretch between them is 19 bases long. The V and J genes are TRBV5-4 and TRBJ1-5; no D gene can be assigned with confidence. Material for sequencing was blood. This TCR was recovered from a woman between 45 and 65 years old with Graves' hyperthyroidism that later progressed to Graves' ophthalmopathy. The nucleotide sequence reads TGTGCCAGCAGCTTGGGGAGGGTGAGTCCGCGATATAGCAATCAGCCCCAGCATTTT. It codes for CASSLGRVSPRYSNQPQHF.